These 7 T cell receptor beta chains share one sample of origin, sequenced in a study of blood T cell repertoires in COVID-19. The assay was immunoSEQ multiplex PCR, and TCRdb's table has in-frame clones only and misses some. The sample lists about 220,000 clones; around four fifths were seen once. The source material was peripheral blood. The receptor set was obtained from a woman aged 70-85 years with COVID-19, enrolled during active disease.

The chain's CDR3 is CASSLVAGSNTEAFF. The CDR3 nucleotides are TGCGCCAGCAGCTTGGTGGCGGGGTCGAACACTGAAGCTTTCTTT. This rearrangement joins TRBV5-1 to TRBJ1-1, with D unclear. This CDR3 comprises 15 residues. CDR1 and CDR2 from the germline V gene are SGHRS and YFSETQ. The V end was cut by 0 bases, the J end by 1 base, with 10 bases between. The variable domain in full, completed from reference TRBV5-1 and TRBJ1-1, reads KAGVTQTPRYLIKTRGQQVTLSCSPISGHRSVSWYQQTPGQGLQFLFEYFSETQRNKGNFPGRFSGRQFSNSRSEMNVSTLELGDSALYLCASSLVAGSNTEAFFGQGTRLTVV.

V usage is TRBV5-4 and J usage is TRBJ2-7; TRBD1 matches at 8 bases. Losses at the gene ends were 4 bases for V and 3 bases for J; bases not matched to a gene: 6. The CDR3 consists of 14 residues. The germline gives CDR1 SGHNT, CDR2 YYREEE (reference sequence). In DNA form, the CDR3 reads TGTGCCAGCAGCCCAAGACAGGGGTTCTACGAGCAGTACTTC. This translates into CASSPRQGFYEQYF.

The rearrangement joins TRBV4-1 to TRBJ2-2; 11 nucleotides agree with TRBD2. Germline trimming cut 2 bases from V and 5 bases from J; bases unmatched to any gene: 10. CDR1 and CDR2 from the germline V gene are MGHRA and YSYEKL. This CDR3 is built from 18 residues. The CDR3 nucleotides read TGCGCCAGCAGCCAACCCCATCTGATAGCGGGAGGGACCGGGGAGCTGTTTTTT. Amino acids: CASSQPHLIAGGTGELFF.

The chain combines TRBV29-1 with TRBJ1-1; perhaps TRBD1 as D (5 bases). There are 14 residues in the CDR3. Trimming left V 5 bases short and J 1 base short, with 14 bases between. CDR1 and CDR2 (germline): SQVTM, ANQGSEA. The CDR3 loop reads CSVRYRLRNTEAFF. In nucleotides, the CDR3 is TGCAGCGTTCGTTACAGGTTAAGGAACACTGAAGCTTTCTTT.

This clone was seen only a few times. The genes are TRBV7-8 and TRBJ1-2, with D perhaps matching TRBD1 (5 bases). This CDR3 has 18 residues. V lost 2 bases, J lost 8 bases, and 27 bases lay in between. Germline CDR1 reads SGHVS; CDR2 reads FQNEAQ. CDR3 DNA: TGTGCCAGCAGCTTAATAAGTTCAACAGGCAATCGAAAGGTGGGCTACACCTTC. It is translated as CASSLISSTGNRKVGYTF.

The J gene is TRBJ2-1, the V gene TRBV9; D is perhaps TRBD2 (5 bases). V lost 2 bases and J lost 6, with 12 bases in between. This CDR3 spans 14 amino acids. The germline gives CDR1 SGDLS, CDR2 YYNGEE. The CDR3, as DNA: TGTGCCAGCAGCGTGAGGGCGATATCCAATGAGCAGTTCTTC. Translation: CASSVRAISNEQFF.

The chain is built from TRBV5-6 and TRBJ2-7; 8 bases line up with TRBD2. V shed 2 bases, J shed 5 bases, and the junction held 3 bases outside the gene matches. From germline, CDR1 is SGHDT and CDR2 YYEEEE. This CDR3 is built from 13 residues. The CDR3 coding sequence is TGTGCCAGCAGCTTCGCGGGGGGCCACGAGCAGTACTTC. This sequence encodes CASSFAGGHEQYF. The whole variable domain, filled in from reference TRBV5-6 and TRBJ2-7, reads DAGVTQSPTHLIKTRGQQVTLRCSPKSGHDTVSWYQQALGQGPQFIFQYYEEEERQRGNFPDRFSGHQFPNYSSELNVNALLLGDSALYLCASSFAGGHEQYFGPGTRLTVT.